This TCR beta chain is from a study of regulatory T cells in long-lasting Graves disease. Time point in this sample: newly diagnosed GD, antithyroid drugs for less than 3 months. After RNA was extracted from PBMCs, the TCR library was made from it. This clonotype was recorded at least ten times. The V and J ends lost 4 bases and 1 base respectively, with 7 bases between them. The germline V gene encodes CDR1 SQVTM and CDR2 ANQGSEA. This CDR3 has 12 amino acids. Library construction for TCR beta used iRepertoire HTBI primers and Arm-PCR of CDR3 regions. TCRdb used MiXCR to reprocess the multiplex PCR reads, holding one entry per CDR3 protein. The table has 350,000 to 500,000 distinct CDR3 sequences, 12% to 15% seen once. This sample was shared with a second study, whose subject was T cells in Graves' hyperthyroidism and ophthalmopathy. That work adds: Stable disease denoted Graves' hyperthyroidism without ophthalmopathy progression within 18 months. Lactation, pregnancy, other autoimmune disease or uncontrolled infection excluded patients. Primed by the HTBI set, a first-round RT-PCR was run on the TCR CDR3. Most clonotypes that expanded in the thyroid above 0.001 also showed up in blood.

This sequence originates from a woman between 50 and 59 years old with Graves disease. The chain recombines TRBV29-1 with TRBJ2-5, with no clear D. The sequencing here drew on peripheral blood mononuclear cells (PBMCs), taken at new diagnosis, from a patient treated with antithyroid drugs. CDR3 nucleotide sequence: TGCAGCGTTGGTCGGGTCCAAGAGACCCAGTACTTC. It encodes CSVGRVQETQYF.